The 16 T cell receptor beta chains below were found in one sample sequenced in a study of cytomegalovirus exposure and HLA in healthy donors. Assay used: immunoSEQ multiplex PCR; TCRdb lists only in-frame clones, some missing. This sample has 150,000 to 180,000 clones; around 84% occur once, and the top ten carry approximately 2.2%. The specimen was PBMCs. The receptors come from a human donor in good health.

This chain uses TRBV5-1 with TRBJ2-2, with D possibly matching TRBD1 (6 bases). CDR3 length equals 15 residues. V was trimmed by 0 bases and J by 6 bases, leaving 12 bases between them. Germline CDR1 is SGHRS and CDR2 is YFSETQ. CDR3 nucleotides: TGCGCCAGCAGCTTGGGACAGGCAGGGGCCGGGGAGCTGTTTTTT. As protein: CASSLGQAGAGELFF.

This clone was seen only once. The chain is built from TRBV6-5 and TRBJ2-7; 11 positions agree with TRBD2. The CDR3 spans 15 residues. Germline values: CDR1 MNHEY, CDR2 SVGAGI. V shed 1 base and J 7 bases; nucleotides not matched to a gene: 6. For the CDR3, the DNA is TGTGCCAGCAGTTACTTAGCGGGGGGGCTCGGTGAGCAGTACTTC. Protein product: CASSYLAGGLGEQYF.

This chain uses TRBV5-4 with TRBJ2-2, with 8 bases identical to TRBD2. The CDR3 length is 17 residues. V shed 4 bases, J shed 5 bases, and the junction held 13 bases outside the gene matches. CDR1 is SGHNT and CDR2 is YYREEE in the germline V gene (reference sequence). CDR3 residues: CASSPGGQKRGTGELFF. The CDR3, as DNA: TGTGCCAGCAGCCCAGGAGGGCAAAAGCGGGGGACCGGGGAGCTGTTTTTT.

A single count supports this clone. The CDR3 sequence: CASSLYQGGGYTF. As DNA, the CDR3 is TGTGCCAGCAGTTTATACCAGGGTGGGGGCTACACCTTC. The V and J genes are TRBV28 and TRBJ1-2; D is perhaps TRBD1 (5 bases). From germline, CDR1 is MDHEN and CDR2 SYDVKM. The CDR3 consists of 13 residues. The V and J ends lost 1 base and 8 bases respectively, with 11 bases between them.

The chain recombines TRBV2 with TRBJ1-3; no clear D gene. With 6 bases removed from V and 0 bases from J, the gap between germline ends came to 6 bases. Germline CDR1 and CDR2: SNHLY and FYNNEI. The CDR3 sequence is 13 residues long. The CDR3 DNA sequence: TGTGCCAGCAGACCGGGCTCTGGAAACACCATATATTTT. Its translation: CASRPGSGNTIYF.

The chain recombines TRBV28 with TRBJ1-2, with TRBD1 matching over 8 bases. This CDR3 contains 14 residues. V was pared by 8 bases and J by 4 bases, with 9 bases of the junction left unmatched. CDR1 MDHEN and CDR2 SYDVKM come from the germline V gene. CDR3 protein: CASQDRAIRYGYTF. The CDR3, as DNA: TGTGCCAGCCAGGACAGGGCAATTCGCTATGGCTACACCTTC.

The rearrangement joins TRBV5-1 to TRBJ2-6; 8 nucleotides line up with TRBD1. The CDR3 is made up of 18 amino acids. J was trimmed by 0 bases and V by 0 bases; bases with no gene match: 5. Germline V gene sequence: CDR1 SGHRS, CDR2 YFSETQ. CDR3 residues: CASSLGGTGVSGANVLTF. In DNA form, the CDR3 reads TGCGCCAGCAGCTTGGGTGGGACAGGTGTCTCTGGGGCCAACGTCCTGACTTTC.

CDR3 sequence reads: CASSPTGTSGGNSEQYF. The DNA of the CDR3 is TGTGCCAGCAGCCCAACCGGGACTAGCGGGGGCAACAGCGAGCAGTACTTC. The V call is TRBV7-2, the J call TRBJ2-7, with 14 bases matching TRBD2. The ends lost 5 bases at V and 6 bases at J; junction bases unmatched: 12. Germline V gene data show CDR1 as SGHTA and CDR2 as FQGNSA. CDR3 length: 17 amino acids.

The chain recombines TRBV5-4 with TRBJ2-1; D is undetermined. This CDR3 contains 12 residues. Deletions cut 3 bases from V and 7 bases from J, with 8 bases between. The germline CDR1 and CDR2 sequences are SGHNT and YYREEE (reference sequence). CDR3 region: CASSSNHNEQFF. CDR3 nucleotides: TGTGCCAGCAGCTCTAATCATAATGAGCAGTTCTTC.

The rearrangement joins TRBV5-1 to TRBJ2-1; a possible D gene is TRBD2 (6 bases). Germline CDR1 SGHRS, CDR2 YFSETQ. The V and J ends lost 0 bases and 6 bases respectively, with 16 bases between them. This CDR3 is built from 16 residues. The CDR3 sequence is CASSLVRDSSFNEQFF. The CDR3 region has the DNA TGCGCCAGCAGCTTGGTCCGGGACTCCAGTTTCAATGAGCAGTTCTTC.

This chain connects TRBV6-6 to TRBJ1-4; D gene ambiguous. V was trimmed by 8 bases and J by 0 bases, leaving 13 bases between them. Germline CDR1 and CDR2: MNHNY and SVGAGI (reference sequence). The CDR3 has 15 amino acids. As DNA, the CDR3 is TGTGCCAGCGGGAGCCCCATTGCAACTAATGAAAAACTGTTTTTT. It encodes CASGSPIATNEKLFF.

This clone was seen only once. V usage is TRBV5-1 and J usage is TRBJ2-7, with 11 nucleotides matching TRBD1. V dropped 1 base and J dropped 6; count of bases not matched to a gene: 9. The V gene's germline CDR1 is SGHRS and CDR2 YFSETQ. This CDR3 comprises 16 residues. CDR3 loop: CASSLQGQGVLGEQYF. The CDR3 DNA reads TGCGCCAGCAGCTTGCAGGGACAGGGGGTCCTGGGCGAGCAGTACTTC.

The chain joins TRBV11-1 to TRBJ1-2, with 7 bases identical to TRBD1. Per the germline V gene, CDR1 is SGHAT and CDR2 is FQDESV (reference sequence). This CDR3 contains 14 residues. Trimming removed 4 bases from V and 5 bases from J; junction bases left unmatched: 7. CDR3 in amino acids: CASSSDRQGYGYTF. The CDR3 DNA sequence: TGTGCCAGCAGCTCGGACAGACAGGGTTATGGCTACACCTTC.

The chain carries TRBV6-5 and TRBJ1-3, with a possible D match to TRBD1 (6 bases). The CDR3 spans 14 residues. V was shortened by 6 bases and J by 1 base, with 10 bases between the two germline ends. Germline V gene data show CDR1 as MNHEY and CDR2 as SVGAGI. The CDR3 reads CASRDTGSGNTIYF. DNA for the CDR3: TGTGCCAGCAGAGACACAGGGTCTGGAAACACCATATATTTT.

The gene calls are TRBV7-2 and TRBJ1-5; 8 bases are a match to TRBD1. The CDR3 covers 14 residues. V dropped 5 bases and J dropped 4; count of bases not matched to a gene: 4. Germline values: CDR1 SGHTA, CDR2 FQGNSA. The CDR3 loop is CASSARQGNQPQHF. In DNA form, the CDR3 reads TGTGCCAGCAGCGCCAGACAGGGGAATCAGCCCCAGCATTTT. Full variable domain (outside the CDR3, taken from reference TRBV7-2 and TRBJ1-5): GAGVSQSPSNKVTEKGKDVELRCDPISGHTALYWYRQSLGQGLEFLIYFQGNSAPDKSGLPSDRFSAERTGGSVSTLTIQRTQQEDSAVYLCASSARQGNQPQHFGDGTRLSIL.

This sequence joins TRBV5-4 and TRBJ1-1, with D uncertain. V was trimmed by 2 bases and J by 1 base, leaving 9 bases between them. The CDR3 is 14 amino acids. Looked up from germline, CDR1 is SGHNT and CDR2 is YYREEE (reference sequence). CDR3 amino acids: CASSFPPGNTEAFF. The CDR3 DNA reads as TGTGCCAGCAGCTTCCCCCCAGGGAACACTGAAGCTTTCTTT. The full variable domain, in which reference TRBV5-4 and TRBJ1-1 provide the parts outside the CDR3, is ETGVTQSPTHLIKTRGQQVTLRCSSQSGHNTVSWYQQALGQGPQFIFQYYREEENGRGNFPPRFSGLQFPNYSSELNVNALELDDSALYLCASSFPPGNTEAFFGQGTRLTVV.